The present entry profiles one T cell receptor (beta chain) with its context. The antigen is undetermined. This specimen belongs to a study of T cell repertoires in cytomegalovirus infection. Looking at the study overall: It can be stated that public TCR beta signatures indicated CMV infection as well as a matching HLA type. Study results and caveats: People with CMV and the relevant HLA were identified by cumulative public TCR beta family frequency.

One entry per CDR3 protein results from TCRdb running MiXCR on the reads. The table includes around 710,000 distinct CDR3 sequences, about 27% detected once. The input for sequencing was cultured CD8+ T cells from PBMCs, taken from culture after CMV antigen stimulation. The receptor comes from a human donor in good health (CMV status not recorded). Some clones in this sample may be carry-over from other donors' samples.

The CDR3 nucleotides are TGCGCCAGCAGCCAAGCAGAAAACACCGGGGAGCTGTTTTTT. Its translation: CASSQAENTGELFF. The genes are TRBV4-3 and TRBJ2-2; D is uncertain. The V and J ends lost 1 base and 2 bases respectively, with 5 bases between them. The CDR3 is 14 amino acids. CDR1 and CDR2 (germline): LGHNA, YSLEER.